The source of this T cell receptor (beta chain) is a study of blood T cells in healthy people across ages. Findings and limits, study-wide: A roughly linear fall in TCR beta diversity per million T cells was seen with increasing age. Naive CD4+ cell counts and diversity both ran higher in long-lived than in aged donors.

A J-beta primer mix and a sample-barcoded 5' primer were used in a second PCR of about 7 to 12 cycles. TCRdb processed the 5' RACE reads anew with MiXCR; each CDR3 protein has one entry. The table shows approximately 800,000 distinct CDR3 sequences, with roughly three fifths occurring only once. Only one count was recorded for this clonotype. Its antigen is as yet unknown. The source is a man aged 35 to 55 in good health. The sequenced material came from blood.

The CDR3 nucleotides read TGCAGTGCTAGAAGGACTAGTACAGACGAGCAGTACTTC. Encoded protein: CSARRTSTDEQYF. This sequence joins TRBV20-1 and TRBJ2-7; 7 bases are a match to TRBD2. CDR3 length equals 13 residues. V was clipped by 2 bases and J by 5 bases; unmatched bases: 6. Germline V gives CDR1 DFQATT, CDR2 SNEGSKA (reference sequence).